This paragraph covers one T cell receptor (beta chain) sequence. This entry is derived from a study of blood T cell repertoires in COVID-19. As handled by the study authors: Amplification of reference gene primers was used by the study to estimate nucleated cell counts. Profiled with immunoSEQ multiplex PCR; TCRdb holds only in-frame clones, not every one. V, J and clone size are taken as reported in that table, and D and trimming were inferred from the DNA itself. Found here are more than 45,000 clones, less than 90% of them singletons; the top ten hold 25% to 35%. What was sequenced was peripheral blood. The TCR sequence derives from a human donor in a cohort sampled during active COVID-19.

This CDR3 is CASSLLEIYEQYF. CDR3 in DNA: TGTGCCAGCAGCTTATTGGAGATCTACGAGCAGTACTTC. V is TRBV7-2 and J is TRBJ2-7; D not resolved. CDR3 length: 13 amino acids. Germline loops: CDR1 SGHTA, CDR2 FQGNSA. Trimming left V 2 bases short and J 3 bases short, with 8 bases between.